This T cell receptor (beta chain) originates from a study of type 1 regulatory T cells. At the level of the study: An in vitro protocol generated T-allo10, a Tr1-enriched, alloantigen-specific CD4 T cell product.

A word on this clonotype: As yet, its antigen is unknown.

The graft donor-derived T-allo10 cells reportedly recognize host alloantigens, are anergic, and suppress alloantigen-specifically. The germline gives CDR1 ENHRY, CDR2 SYGVKD. The CDR3 sequence is 12 residues long. Trimming pared 2 bases from V and 7 bases from J, leaving 5 bases between. MiXCR, run by TCRdb on the reads, gives a single entry per CDR3 protein. This sample carries about 68,000 distinct CDR3 sequences, about three fifths of them seen once, and the ten largest clones take 7.6%. This receptor was taken from a human donor in good health. The chain combines TRBV10-3 with TRBJ2-2; D not certain. The sample taken for sequencing was cultured T cells, either the whole culture or a sorted T cell fraction (not recorded which). Regarding subset: Tr1-enriched cell product generated in vitro against host alloantigens. The CDR3 reads CAISETDGELFF. CDR3 nucleotides: TGTGCCATCAGTGAGACTGACGGGGAGCTGTTTTTT.